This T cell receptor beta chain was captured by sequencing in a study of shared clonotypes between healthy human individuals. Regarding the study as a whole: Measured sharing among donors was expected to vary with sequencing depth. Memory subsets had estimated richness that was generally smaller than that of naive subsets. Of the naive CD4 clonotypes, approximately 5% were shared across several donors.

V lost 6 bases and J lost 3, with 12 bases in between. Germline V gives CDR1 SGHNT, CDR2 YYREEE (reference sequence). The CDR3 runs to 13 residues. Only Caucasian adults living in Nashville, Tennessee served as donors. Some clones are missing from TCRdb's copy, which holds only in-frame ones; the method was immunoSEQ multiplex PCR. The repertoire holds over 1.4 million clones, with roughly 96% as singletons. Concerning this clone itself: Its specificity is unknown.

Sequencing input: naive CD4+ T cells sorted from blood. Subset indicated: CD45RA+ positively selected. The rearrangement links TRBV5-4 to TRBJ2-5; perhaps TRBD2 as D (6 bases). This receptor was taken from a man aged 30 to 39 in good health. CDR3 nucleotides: TGTGCCAGCAAGGCGGGCGGGGAAGAGACCCAGTACTTC. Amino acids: CASKAGGEETQYF.